This T cell receptor beta chain was documented in a study of OX40 agonist ivuxolimab in advanced cancers. About the study: In this cohort, patients received ivuxolimab, an agonistic anti-OX40 (CD134) antibody.

The assay was immunoSEQ multiplex PCR, and TCRdb's table has in-frame clones only and misses some. Counted here are about 77,000 clones, around four fifths occurring once; the ten biggest clones make up 0.76%. Worth noting for this clone: What it binds is not known.

The germline CDR1 and CDR2 sequences are LNHDA and SQIVND (reference sequence). V lost 0 bases and J 5 bases, leaving 16 bases between the germline ends. The length of the CDR3 is 16 residues. Overall study findings and caveats: The average count of expanded clones was higher among CD8+ T cells than among CD4+. Dose levels from 0.1 to 3.0 mg/kg saw CD4+ and CD8+ blood T cells expand clonally by week 6. In a subset of nonresponders, normalized T-cell clonal expansion was also low.

Sequences were derived from CD4+ or CD8+ T cells sorted from blood, sampled in a trial of the OX40 agonist ivuxolimab. The TCR was taken from an adult with an advanced solid tumor such as melanoma, head and neck, liver or kidney cancer. The rearrangement uses TRBV19 and TRBJ2-5, with a possible D match to TRBD1 (6 bases). Written as DNA, the CDR3 is TGTGCCAGTAGTATAGACACCAGGGGTATCGGGGAGACCCAGTACTTC. It codes for CASSIDTRGIGETQYF.